This T cell receptor beta chain was sequenced for a study of graft-versus-host responses after intestinal transplantation. Measured with immunoSEQ multiplex PCR; TCRdb has only the in-frame clones, and not every one. The sample holds about 93,000 clones, 90% to 95% seen once. The CDR3 spans 17 residues. V lost 2 bases and J 6 bases, leaving 17 bases between the germline ends. Germline V gene lookup returns CDR1 MNHNS and CDR2 SASEGT. As for this clone: The antigen remains undetermined.

The sequence was obtained from a human donor who received an intestinal transplant. The sequencing used unstimulated CD8+ T cells sorted from spleen or lymph node cells, collected before intestinal transplant. The rearrangement uses TRBV6-1 and TRBJ1-6; perhaps TRBD1 as D (5 bases). In nucleotides, the CDR3 is TGTGCCAGCAGTGAAAACCCAACCGGGACTTCTAATTCACCCCTCCACTTT. Translated: CASSENPTGTSNSPLHF.